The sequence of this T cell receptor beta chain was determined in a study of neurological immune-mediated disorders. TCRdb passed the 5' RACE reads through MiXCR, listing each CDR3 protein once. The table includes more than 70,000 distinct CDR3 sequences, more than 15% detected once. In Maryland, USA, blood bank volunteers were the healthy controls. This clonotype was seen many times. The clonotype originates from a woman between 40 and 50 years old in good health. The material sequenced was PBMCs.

The CDR3 DNA reads as TGTGCCAGCAGCCGCCGGAGGGATCTCCAGCCCCAGCATTTT. Amino acid sequence: CASSRRRDLQPQHF. The J gene is TRBJ1-5, the V gene TRBV7-3, with unresolved D. Between the trimmed V and J ends, which lost 5 bases and 7 bases, there was a span of 15 bases. Germline CDR1 SGHTA, CDR2 FQGTGA. The CDR3 runs to 14 residues.